Sequencing of this T cell receptor beta chain was carried out in a study of Ad26.COV2.S vaccination and SARS-CoV-2 variants. As for the study in general: Once or twice, 56 days apart, Ad26.COV2.S was delivered intramuscularly. Points from the study as a whole: It was reported that spike-specific CD8+ and CD4+ T cell responses were substantially broad after vaccination. Similar non-spike TCR breadth was observed in recipients of vaccine and of placebo.

Treatment specified: around 19 received Ad26.COV2.S at low or high dose, single or two shots; about five received placebo; per-sample allocation not given. The samples were gathered on day 63 after the first injection of vaccine or placebo. Profiling relied on immunoSEQ multiplex PCR, and the TCRdb table lists in-frame clones only, not all of them. The sample lists 410,000 or so clones, roughly 90% occurring once. Turning to this clone: Its antigen is undetermined.

The source was peripheral blood, collected in a trial of Ad26.COV2.S vaccine versus placebo. The clonotype was recovered from a person aged 18 to 59 who received the Ad26.COV2.S COVID-19 vaccine or a placebo.

CDR3 region: CASSPTSGVEQYF. The CDR3 coding sequence is TGTGCCAGCAGCCCGACTAGCGGGGTAGAGCAGTACTTC. The chain employs TRBV7-2 and TRBJ2-7; 11 nucleotides align to TRBD2. Germline CDR1 SGHTA, CDR2 FQGNSA. With 5 bases clipped from V and 7 bases from J, the junction kept 4 bases outside the gene matches. The CDR3 is 13 amino acids.